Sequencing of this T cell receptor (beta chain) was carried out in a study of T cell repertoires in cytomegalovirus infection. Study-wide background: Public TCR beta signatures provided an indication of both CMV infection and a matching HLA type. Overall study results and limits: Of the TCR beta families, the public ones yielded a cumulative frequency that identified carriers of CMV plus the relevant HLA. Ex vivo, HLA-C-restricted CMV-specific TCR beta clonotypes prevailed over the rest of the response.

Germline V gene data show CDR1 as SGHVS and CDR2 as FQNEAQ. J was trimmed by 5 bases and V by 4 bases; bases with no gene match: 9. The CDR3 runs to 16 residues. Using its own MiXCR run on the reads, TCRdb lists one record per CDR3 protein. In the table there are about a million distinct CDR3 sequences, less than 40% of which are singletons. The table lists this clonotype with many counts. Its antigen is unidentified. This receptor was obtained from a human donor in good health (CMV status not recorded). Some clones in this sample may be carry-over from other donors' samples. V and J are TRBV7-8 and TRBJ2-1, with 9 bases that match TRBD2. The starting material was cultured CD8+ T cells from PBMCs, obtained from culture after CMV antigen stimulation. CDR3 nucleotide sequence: TGTGCCAGCAGCTCTCTCAGCGGGGGGATGAACAATGAGCAGTTCTTC. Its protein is CASSSLSGGMNNEQFF. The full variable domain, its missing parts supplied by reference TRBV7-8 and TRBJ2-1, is GAGVSQSPRYKVAKRGQDVALRCDPISGHVSLFWYQQALGQGPEFLTYFQNEAQLDKSGLPSDRFFAERPEGSVSTLKIQRTQQEDSAVYLCASSSLSGGMNNEQFFGPGTRLTVL.